Shown below are 30 T cell receptor beta chains from a single sample sequenced in a study of blood T cells in healthy people across ages. A sample-barcoded 5' primer and a J-beta primer mix were used in a second PCR of roughly 6 to 11 cycles. TCRdb ran MiXCR on the 5' RACE reads and lists one entry per CDR3 protein. This table has about 1,500,000 distinct CDR3 sequences, roughly 27% appearing once. Sequencing was carried out using blood. The receptors were gathered from a woman aged 25-40 years in good health.

The V gene is TRBV12-3 or TRBV12-4, the J gene TRBJ1-5; no firm D call. Trimming stripped 1 base from V and 6 bases from J, with 7 bases between. The CDR3 length is 13 residues. The CDR3 DNA reads as TGTGCCAGCAGTTTAGGTTTGGTTCAGCCCCAGCATTTT. The encoded protein is CASSLGLVQPQHF.

The genes are TRBV20-1 and TRBJ1-1; D perhaps matches TRBD1 (5 bases). CDR1 and CDR2 (germline): DFQATT, SNEGSKA (reference sequence). The V end lost 6 bases, the J end lost 4 bases, and 21 bases lay between the germline ends. This CDR3 contains 15 residues. Here the CDR3 reads CSAFSGGTYGTEAFF. For the CDR3, the DNA is TGCAGTGCGTTTTCCGGAGGGACGTACGGCACTGAAGCTTTCTTT.

This sequence joins TRBV19 and TRBJ2-1; 7 nucleotides align to TRBD2. The V gene end was trimmed by 4 bases and the J gene end by 2 bases; junction bases not matched to a gene: 5. Germline assignment: CDR1 LNHDA and CDR2 SQIVND (reference sequence). There are 15 residues in the CDR3. CDR3 protein: CASSSGRLTYNEQFF. The CDR3 nucleotides are TGTGCCAGTAGTAGCGGGAGATTGACCTACAATGAGCAGTTCTTC.

The rearrangement uses TRBV5-1 and TRBJ1-1; D gene ambiguous. Germline loops: CDR1 SGHRS, CDR2 YFSETQ. The CDR3 has 13 residues. The V end lost 4 bases, the J end lost 10 bases, and 17 bases lay between the germline ends. CDR3 sequence: CASSGEGRETAFF. The CDR3 bases are TGCGCCAGCAGCGGGGAAGGAAGGGAAACAGCTTTCTTT.

This clonotype has more than one count but fewer than ten. The J gene is TRBJ2-3, the V gene TRBV7-2, with 7 nucleotides matching TRBD2. Germline CDR1 is SGHTA and CDR2 is FQGNSA. The CDR3 contains 17 residues. The ends lost 4 bases at V and 2 bases at J; junction bases unmatched: 12. The CDR3 loop reads CASSSAGTNGPTDTQYF. As DNA, the CDR3 is TGTGCCAGCAGCTCTGCCGGGACTAACGGCCCCACAGATACGCAGTATTTT.

Points on this clonotype: A single base separates this from a much larger clone, so it may be a read error. This chain connects TRBV20-1 to TRBJ1-2; 10 positions match TRBD1. The CDR3 has 15 residues. Per the germline V gene, CDR1 is DFQATT and CDR2 is SNEGSKA (reference sequence). The CDR3, as DNA: TGCAGTACTAGAGGCCGACACGGGACAGGGGCTGGCTACACCTTC. Its protein product is CSTRGRHGTGAGYTF.

This clonotype has just a few counts. The junction departs from germline at one end; a sequencing error may be responsible. The chain links TRBV6-6 to TRBJ2-7; 8 nucleotides match TRBD1. The CDR3 consists of 14 residues. Germline assignment: CDR1 MNHNY and CDR2 SVGAGI (reference sequence). The CDR3 DNA reads as TGTGCCAGCAGTCTGACAGGGGACAACGACGAGCGGTACTTC. Its translation: CASSLTGDNDERYF.

This clonotype was observed at least ten times. The chain carries TRBV29-1 and TRBJ2-7, with 7 bases lining up with TRBD1. The CDR3 length is 13 residues. The J segment lost 0 bases and the V segment lost 6 bases, leaving 5 bases of the junction unmatched. In germline, CDR1 is SQVTM, CDR2 ANQGSEA. CDR3 region: CSVSGQLSYEQYF. CDR3 DNA sequence: TGCAGCGTCTCGGGACAGCTCTCCTACGAGCAGTACTTC.

There are many counts of this clonotype. V is TRBV29-1 and J is TRBJ2-7; 10 nucleotides match TRBD1. Losses at the gene ends were 6 bases for V and 3 bases for J; bases not matched to a gene: 8. CDR3 length equals 14 residues. CDR1 SQVTM and CDR2 ANQGSEA come from the germline V gene. This CDR3 reads CSVTPGQGLYEQYF. The CDR3 bases are TGCAGCGTGACGCCGGGACAGGGGCTCTACGAGCAGTACTTC.

This clonotype turned up a few times. Sequence at one end of the junction differs from germline and may be a read error. The chain links TRBV28 to TRBJ1-4, with D tentatively TRBD1 (6 bases). This CDR3 comprises 13 residues. Germline V lookup: CDR1 MDHEN, CDR2 SYDVKM. This chain's CDR3 is CTSTDRVNEKLFF. The CDR3, as DNA: TGTACCAGCACGGACAGAGTTAATGAAAAACTGTTTTTT.

In its sample, this clonotype was seen a few times. This chain connects TRBV13 to TRBJ2-7, with TRBD1 identical over 8 bases. Germline CDR1 is PRHDT and CDR2 is FYEKMQ (reference sequence). J was trimmed by 0 bases and V by 5 bases; bases with no gene match: 9. The CDR3 contains 16 residues. CDR3 in amino acids: CASSPRGQVGSYEQYF. CDR3 coding DNA: TGTGCCAGCAGCCCCCGGGGACAGGTGGGCTCCTACGAGCAGTACTTC.

In its sample, this clonotype was seen a few times. The chain is built from TRBV6-5 and TRBJ2-7; no clear D gene. CDR1 and CDR2 (germline): MNHEY, SVGAGI. The CDR3 covers 13 residues. V gave up 0 bases and J gave up 6 bases, with 9 bases separating them. CDR3 amino acids: CASSYSYHFEQYF. The CDR3 nucleotides are TGTGCCAGCAGTTACTCCTATCATTTCGAGCAGTACTTC.

In its sample, this clonotype was seen a few times. The V and J genes are TRBV5-6 and TRBJ2-3; 7 bases align to TRBD2. Looked up from germline, CDR1 is SGHDT and CDR2 is YYEEEE. V gave up 4 bases and J gave up 4 bases; unmatched junction bases: 15. The CDR3 is 17 residues long. Here the CDR3 DNA reads TGTGCCAGCAGCACCTTCGTCGCCGGGAGGTCAGCAGATACGCAGTATTTT. Its protein is CASSTFVAGRSADTQYF.

This clonotype turned up a few times. V gene TRBV11-2 combines with J gene TRBJ2-3; D is possibly TRBD2 (7 bases). CDR1 SGHAT and CDR2 FQNNGV come from the germline V gene. Deletions cut 2 bases from V and 1 base from J, with 13 bases between. The length of the CDR3 is 16 residues. The CDR3 DNA reads TGTGCCAGCAGCTTAAAAGGGGGGGCCCGCACAGATACGCAGTATTTT. Residues: CASSLKGGARTDTQYF.

This sequence joins TRBV4-3 and TRBJ1-2; D remains unclear. The CDR3 loop spans 14 amino acids. Trimming took off 0 bases at V and 7 bases at J, with 12 bases between the two ends. Germline V CDR1 and CDR2: LGHNA, YSLEER. This CDR3 is CASSQDSAVSGYTF. In nucleotides, the CDR3 is TGCGCCAGCAGCCAAGATTCAGCGGTCTCTGGCTACACCTTC.

This clonotype was seen a handful of times. The gene calls are TRBV24-1 and TRBJ1-5; 9 bases fit TRBD1. V gave up 5 bases and J gave up 2 bases; unmatched junction bases: 3. Germline V gene data show CDR1 as KGHDR and CDR2 as SFDVKD. The CDR3 is 15 amino acids. The CDR3 DNA reads TGTGCCACCAGTGCCAGGACAGGGGGCAATCAGCCCCAGCATTTT. It specifies CATSARTGGNQPQHF.

This clonotype has a handful of counts. J is TRBJ2-7 and V is TRBV5-1; D perhaps matches TRBD2 (6 bases). Trimming took 4 bases from V and 7 from J, leaving 18 bases between them. The germline CDR1 and CDR2 sequences are SGHRS and YFSETQ. The CDR3 contains 14 residues. In nucleotides, the CDR3 is TGCGCCAGCAGCGCCTTCAGGGAGGCGGGGGAGCAGTACTTC. Amino acids: CASSAFREAGEQYF.

On this clonotype itself: An end of the junction differs from the germline gene, which may be a read error. The chain is built from TRBV7-9 and TRBJ1-2; D is perhaps TRBD1 (5 bases). Germline V gene lookup returns CDR1 SEHNR and CDR2 FQNEAQ (reference sequence). This CDR3 has 12 amino acids. CDR3 region: CASSRDFYDYTF. The CDR3 coding sequence is TGTGCCAGCAGCCGGGACTTCTATGACTACACCTTC.

As concerns this clonotype: The junction shows a germline mismatch at one end, possibly a read error. CDR3 region: CASSDGTASCEQYF. As DNA, the CDR3 is TGTGCCAGCAGTGACGGGACAGCTTCCTGCGAGCAGTACTTC. The rearrangement joins TRBV6-1 to TRBJ2-5, with TRBD1 identical over 7 bases. The DNA end is a closer match to TRBJ2-7, so the J assignment may be wrong. Germline V gives CDR1 MNHNS, CDR2 SASEGT. This CDR3 is built from 14 residues.

Comments on this clonotype: The junction departs from the called germline gene at one end, perhaps through a read error. The V and J genes are TRBV12-3 or TRBV12-4 and TRBJ2-1; no clear D. The CDR3 contains 12 residues. CDR3 in amino acids: CAGRRNQLEQFF. The CDR3 bases are TGTGCCGGCAGGCGTAATCAACTCGAGCAGTTCTTC.

As for this clonotype: This may be a read error, as it is one base from a much larger clone. The rearrangement joins TRBV6-2 or TRBV6-3 to TRBJ2-7; 13 bases line up with TRBD2. Germline CDR1 is MNHEY and CDR2 is SVGEGT. The CDR3 contains 16 residues. With 6 bases clipped from V and 7 bases from J, the junction kept 12 bases outside the gene matches. CDR3 DNA sequence: TGTGCCAGCAGCCCGGCTACGACTAGCGGGAGGAATGAGCAGTACTTC. This gives the protein CASSPATTSGRNEQYF.

The gene calls are TRBV5-1 and TRBJ1-2, with 8 bases matching TRBD1. Germline trimming cut 0 bases from V and 7 bases from J; bases unmatched to any gene: 8. Germline V lookup: CDR1 SGHRS, CDR2 YFSETQ. This CDR3 is 15 amino acids long. The chain's CDR3 is CASSLGGQGSSGYTF. The CDR3 coding sequence is TGCGCCAGCAGCTTGGGAGGACAGGGCTCCAGTGGCTACACCTTC.

This clonotype was seen more than once but under ten times. J is TRBJ1-5 and V is TRBV7-2; D perhaps matches TRBD1 (6 bases). V gave up 5 bases and J gave up 4 bases, with 15 bases separating them. The CDR3 spans 15 residues. Germline CDR1 is SGHTA and CDR2 is FQGNSA. The CDR3, as DNA: TGTGCCAGCAGCGTTGGACAGATAAGGAATCAGCCCCAGCATTTT. Protein: CASSVGQIRNQPQHF.

This clonotype was counted a few times. The rearrangement joins TRBV28 to TRBJ1-4; D not certain. The germline CDR1 and CDR2 sequences are MDHEN and SYDVKM. Trimming removed 5 bases from V and 6 bases from J, with 13 bases in between. The length of the CDR3 is 14 residues. The CDR3, as DNA: TGTGCCAGCAGTCCAAGGGTGAGCGATGAAAAACTGTTTTTT. It codes for CASSPRVSDEKLFF.

This clonotype was detected a few times. The genes are TRBV5-1 and TRBJ2-1; D ambiguous. The V end was cut by 0 bases, the J end by 7 bases, with 14 bases between. This CDR3 is built from 15 residues. Germline CDR1 is SGHRS and CDR2 is YFSETQ. DNA of the CDR3: TGCGCCAGCAGCTTGGCCGGACCACCCTTTAATGAGCAGTTCTTC. This sequence encodes CASSLAGPPFNEQFF.

This clonotype was detected a few times. The chain has TRBV5-1 and TRBJ1-1, with unresolved D. The CDR3 sequence is 14 residues long. Germline lookup yields CDR1 SGHRS and CDR2 YFSETQ. Trimming removed 5 bases at V and 1 base at J, with 12 bases between. CDR3: CASRLEQANTEAFF. CDR3 nucleotide sequence: TGCGCCAGCAGGCTTGAGCAGGCGAACACTGAAGCTTTCTTT.

This clonotype showed up just once. The chain carries TRBV30 and TRBJ1-5, with no clear D. Germline CDR1 is GTSNPN and CDR2 is SVGIG (reference sequence). The CDR3 contains 14 residues. V dropped 0 bases and J dropped 3 bases, with 9 bases sitting between them. In nucleotides, the CDR3 is TGTGCCTGGAGTGTTCTAGGGTTCAATCAGCCCCAGCATTTT. Protein product: CAWSVLGFNQPQHF.

This clonotype came up a few times. The chain combines TRBV29-1 with TRBJ2-3, with 9 bases that match TRBD2. CDR1 and CDR2 from the germline V gene are SQVTM and ANQGSEA. The CDR3 has 15 residues. Trimming removed 6 bases from V and 4 bases from J; junction bases left unmatched: 11. The CDR3 DNA sequence: TGCAGCGTAGGGAAACGACTAGCGGACTCAGATACGCAGTATTTT. It is translated as CSVGKRLADSDTQYF.

This clonotype was counted a few times. The V and J genes are TRBV4-1 and TRBJ1-2; no clear D gene. In germline, CDR1 is MGHRA, CDR2 YSYEKL. This CDR3 contains 16 residues. V lost 6 bases and J lost 0, with 17 bases in between. The CDR3 region has the DNA TGCGCCAGCAGACTATTAGCTCAGGCCTCTAACTATGGCTACACCTTC. Translation gives CASRLLAQASNYGYTF.

The chain employs TRBV12-3 or TRBV12-4 and TRBJ2-5, with D possibly being TRBD2 (6 bases). The V end lost 2 bases, the J end lost 13 bases, and 23 bases lay between the germline ends. The CDR3 extends over 15 amino acids. CDR3 amino acids: CASSLRLAILNERYF. The CDR3 region has the DNA TGTGCCAGCAGTTTACGGCTAGCGATACTCAATGAGCGGTACTTC.